This TCR beta chain was retrieved from a study of molecular identifiers for immune sequencing clone quantification. Study results and limitations: Over 98% of effector molecules, yet under 1% of naive-cell molecules, were held by clones above 20 RNA copies. With a barcode shared among identical TCR molecules, highly expanded clone sizes could be underestimated.

With RNA at 10%, 30% or 50%, naive CD8 libraries came from roughly 20,000 to 1,000,000 sorted cells. A CD8+CD4-CCR7+CD45RA+ phenotype served as the sorting definition for naive CD8 T cells. TCRdb redid the calling of the PCR reads with MiXCR, one entry per CDR3 protein. The top ten hold 0.75% to 0.9% of the sample, which has over 65,000 distinct CDR3 sequences, roughly 25% seen once. This CDR3 is built from 18 residues. The germline gives CDR1 DFQATT, CDR2 SNEGSKA (reference sequence). The J segment lost 2 bases and the V segment lost 4 bases, leaving 11 bases of the junction unmatched. As regards this clonotype: What it binds is unknown.

Sequences were obtained from naive CD8+ T cells from blood, with Jurkat cell RNA spiked in. Subset reported: FACS-sorted CD8+CD4-CCR7+CD45RA+ naive T cells. The sequence derives from a human donor in good health. Some libraries in this study had Jurkat cell RNA spiked in. The chain couples TRBV20-1 to TRBJ2-3; the match to TRBD2 covers 14 bases. In DNA, the CDR3 is TGCAGTGCTATGGGACTAGCGGGAGCAAGCCCCCACACAGATACGCAGTATTTT. Its translation is CSAMGLAGASPHTDTQYF.